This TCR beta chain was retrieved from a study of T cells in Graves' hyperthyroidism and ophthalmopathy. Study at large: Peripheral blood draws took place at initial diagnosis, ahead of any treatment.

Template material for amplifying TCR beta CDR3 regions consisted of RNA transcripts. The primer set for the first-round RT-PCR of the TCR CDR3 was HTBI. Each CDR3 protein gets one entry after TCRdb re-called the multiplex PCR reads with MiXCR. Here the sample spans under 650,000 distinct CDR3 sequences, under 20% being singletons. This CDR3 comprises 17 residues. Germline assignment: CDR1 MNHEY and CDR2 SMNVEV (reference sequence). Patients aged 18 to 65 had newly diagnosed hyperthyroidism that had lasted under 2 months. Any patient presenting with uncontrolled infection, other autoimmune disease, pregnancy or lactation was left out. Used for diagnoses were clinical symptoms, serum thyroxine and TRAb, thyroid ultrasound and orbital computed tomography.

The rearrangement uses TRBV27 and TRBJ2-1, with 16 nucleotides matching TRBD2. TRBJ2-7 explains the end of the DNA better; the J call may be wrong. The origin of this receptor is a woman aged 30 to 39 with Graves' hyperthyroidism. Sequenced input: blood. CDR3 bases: TGTGCCAGCAGCCAGGGACTAGCGGGAGGGCCAGGCAATGAGCAGTACTTC. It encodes CASSQGLAGGPGNEQYF.